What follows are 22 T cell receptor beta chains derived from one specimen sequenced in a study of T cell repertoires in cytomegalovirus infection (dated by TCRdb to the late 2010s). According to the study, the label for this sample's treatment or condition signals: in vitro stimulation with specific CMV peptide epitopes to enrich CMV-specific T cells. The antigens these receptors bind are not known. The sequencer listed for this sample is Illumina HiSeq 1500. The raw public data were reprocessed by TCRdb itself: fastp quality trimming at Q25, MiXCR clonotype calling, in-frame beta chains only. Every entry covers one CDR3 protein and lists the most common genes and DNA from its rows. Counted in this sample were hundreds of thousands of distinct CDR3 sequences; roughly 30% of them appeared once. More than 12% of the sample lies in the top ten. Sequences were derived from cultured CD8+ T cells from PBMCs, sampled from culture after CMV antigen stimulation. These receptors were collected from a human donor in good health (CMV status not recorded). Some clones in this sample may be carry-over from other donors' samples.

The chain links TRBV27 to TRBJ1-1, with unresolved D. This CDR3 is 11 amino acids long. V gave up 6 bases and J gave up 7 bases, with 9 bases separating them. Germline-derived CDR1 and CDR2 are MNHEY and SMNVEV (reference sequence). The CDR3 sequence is CASRRRSEAFF. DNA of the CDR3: TGTGCCAGCAGACGTCGTAGTGAAGCTTTCTTT.

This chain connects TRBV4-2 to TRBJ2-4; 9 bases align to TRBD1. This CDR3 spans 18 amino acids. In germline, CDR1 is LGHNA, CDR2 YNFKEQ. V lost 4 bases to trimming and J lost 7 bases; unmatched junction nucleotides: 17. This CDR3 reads CASSPTVKGQGVRNIQYF. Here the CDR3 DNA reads TGTGCCAGCAGCCCGACCGTAAAGGGACAGGGAGTGCGGAACATTCAGTACTTC.

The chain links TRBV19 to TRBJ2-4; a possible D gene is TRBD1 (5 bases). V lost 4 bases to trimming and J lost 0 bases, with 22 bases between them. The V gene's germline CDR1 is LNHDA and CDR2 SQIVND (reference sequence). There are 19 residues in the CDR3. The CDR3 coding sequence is TGTGCCAGTAGTACCACACCAACGACAGCGAGCTTAGCCAAAAACATTCAGTACTTC. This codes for CASSTTPTTASLAKNIQYF.

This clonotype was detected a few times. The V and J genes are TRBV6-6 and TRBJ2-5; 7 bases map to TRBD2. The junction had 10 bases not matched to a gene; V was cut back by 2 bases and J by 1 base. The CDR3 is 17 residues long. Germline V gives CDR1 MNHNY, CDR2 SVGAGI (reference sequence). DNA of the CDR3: TGTGCCAGCAGTTACACATGGACACGGGAGGCCCAAGAGACCCAGTACTTC. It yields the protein CASSYTWTREAQETQYF.

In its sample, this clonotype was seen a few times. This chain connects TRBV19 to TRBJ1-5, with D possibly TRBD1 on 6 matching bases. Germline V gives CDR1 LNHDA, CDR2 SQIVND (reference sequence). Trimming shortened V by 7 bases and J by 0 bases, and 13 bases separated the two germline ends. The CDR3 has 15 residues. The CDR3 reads CASTWDKLSNQPQHF. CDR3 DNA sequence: TGTGCCAGTACTTGGGACAAGCTTAGCAATCAGCCCCAGCATTTT.

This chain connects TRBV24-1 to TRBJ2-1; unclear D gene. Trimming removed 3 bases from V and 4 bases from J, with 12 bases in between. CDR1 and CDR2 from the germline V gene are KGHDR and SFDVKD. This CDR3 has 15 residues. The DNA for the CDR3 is TGTGCCACCAGTGATCCCCGGGTCCTTTACAATGAGCAGTTCTTC. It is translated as CATSDPRVLYNEQFF.

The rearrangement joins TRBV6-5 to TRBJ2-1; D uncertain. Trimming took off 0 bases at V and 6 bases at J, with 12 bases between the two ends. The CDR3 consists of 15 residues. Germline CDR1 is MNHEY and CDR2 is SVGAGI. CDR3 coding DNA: TGTGCCAGCAGTTACTCTGGTAGCCCGGGCAATGAGCAGTTCTTC. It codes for CASSYSGSPGNEQFF.

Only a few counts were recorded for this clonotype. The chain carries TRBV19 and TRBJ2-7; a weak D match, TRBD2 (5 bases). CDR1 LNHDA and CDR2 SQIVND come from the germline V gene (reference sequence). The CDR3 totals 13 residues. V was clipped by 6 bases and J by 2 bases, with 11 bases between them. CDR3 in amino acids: CASSSFGTYEQYF. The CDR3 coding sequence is TGTGCCAGTAGCTCTTTCGGGACCTACGAGCAGTACTTC.

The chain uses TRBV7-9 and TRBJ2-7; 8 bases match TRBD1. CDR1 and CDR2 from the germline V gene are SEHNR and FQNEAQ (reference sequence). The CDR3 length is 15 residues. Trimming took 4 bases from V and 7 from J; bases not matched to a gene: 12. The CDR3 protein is CASSSPGQGKGEQYF. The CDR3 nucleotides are TGTGCCAGCAGCTCCCCCGGACAGGGTAAGGGGGAGCAGTACTTC.

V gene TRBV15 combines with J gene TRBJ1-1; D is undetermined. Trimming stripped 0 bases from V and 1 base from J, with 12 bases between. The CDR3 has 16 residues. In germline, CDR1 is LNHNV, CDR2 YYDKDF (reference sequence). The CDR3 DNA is TGTGCCACCAGCAGAGACGGGGTGGGAGGGAACACTGAAGCTTTCTTT. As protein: CATSRDGVGGNTEAFF.

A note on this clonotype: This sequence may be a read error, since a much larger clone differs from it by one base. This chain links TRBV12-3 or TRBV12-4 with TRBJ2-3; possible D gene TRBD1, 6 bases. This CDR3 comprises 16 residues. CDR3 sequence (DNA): TGTACCAGCAGTTTGCTGGGCAGGGGCCTCACAGATACGCAGTATTTT. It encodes CTSSLLGRGLTDTQYF.

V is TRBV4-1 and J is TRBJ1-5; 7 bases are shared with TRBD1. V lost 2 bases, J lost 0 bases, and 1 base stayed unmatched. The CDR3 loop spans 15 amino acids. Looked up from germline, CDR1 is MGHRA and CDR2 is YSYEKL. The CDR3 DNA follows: TGCGCCAGCAGCCAAAGGGACAGTAGCAATCAGCCCCAGCATTTT. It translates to CASSQRDSSNQPQHF.

CDR3 in amino acids: CATSTDTEQYF. As DNA, the CDR3 is TGTGCCACCAGCACAGACACCGAGCAGTACTTC. This chain connects TRBV15 to TRBJ2-7, with D unclear. Trimming cost V 4 bases and J 6 bases, with 7 bases left between them. Germline-derived CDR1 and CDR2 are LNHNV and YYDKDF (reference sequence). The CDR3 has 11 residues.

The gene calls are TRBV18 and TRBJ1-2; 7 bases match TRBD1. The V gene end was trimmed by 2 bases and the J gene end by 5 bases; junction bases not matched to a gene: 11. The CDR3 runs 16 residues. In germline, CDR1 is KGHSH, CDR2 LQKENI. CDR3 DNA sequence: TGTGCCAGCTCACCAAACCCCACAGGGGATATATATGGCTACACCTTC. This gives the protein CASSPNPTGDIYGYTF.

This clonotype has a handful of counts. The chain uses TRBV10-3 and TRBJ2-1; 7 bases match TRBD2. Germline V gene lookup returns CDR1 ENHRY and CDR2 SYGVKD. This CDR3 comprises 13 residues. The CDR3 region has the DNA TGTGCGGTCCTGGCGGGGAGGGACAATGAGCAGTTCTTC. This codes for CAVLAGRDNEQFF.

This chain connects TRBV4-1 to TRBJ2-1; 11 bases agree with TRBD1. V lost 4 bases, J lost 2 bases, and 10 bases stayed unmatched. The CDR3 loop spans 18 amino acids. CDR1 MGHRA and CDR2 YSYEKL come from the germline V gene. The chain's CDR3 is CASSLLSKGQGAYNEQFF. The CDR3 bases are TGCGCCAGCAGCCTCCTATCCAAGGGACAGGGGGCCTACAATGAGCAGTTCTTC.

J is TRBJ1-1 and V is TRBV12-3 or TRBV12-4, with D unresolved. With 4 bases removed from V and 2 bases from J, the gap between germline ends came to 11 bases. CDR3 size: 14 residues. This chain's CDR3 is CASSYHGENTEAFF. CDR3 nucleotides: TGTGCCAGCAGTTATCATGGCGAAAACACTGAAGCTTTCTTT.

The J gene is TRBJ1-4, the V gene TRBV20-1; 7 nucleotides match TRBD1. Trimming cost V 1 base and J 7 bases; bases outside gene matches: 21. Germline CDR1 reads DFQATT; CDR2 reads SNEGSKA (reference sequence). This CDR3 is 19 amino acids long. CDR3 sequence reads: CSARARDSREDLRSEKLFF. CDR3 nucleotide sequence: TGCAGTGCTAGAGCCCGGGACAGTCGAGAGGATTTGCGGAGTGAAAAACTGTTTTTT.

This CDR3 reads CASSPGTSENNEQFF. Here the CDR3 DNA reads TGTGCCAGCAGCCCGGGGACTAGCGAAAACAATGAGCAGTTCTTC. The V call is TRBV11-2, the J call TRBJ2-1, with TRBD2 matching over 10 bases. There are 15 residues in the CDR3. Germline trimming cut 5 bases from V and 5 bases from J; bases unmatched to any gene: 6. The germline gives CDR1 SGHAT, CDR2 FQNNGV.

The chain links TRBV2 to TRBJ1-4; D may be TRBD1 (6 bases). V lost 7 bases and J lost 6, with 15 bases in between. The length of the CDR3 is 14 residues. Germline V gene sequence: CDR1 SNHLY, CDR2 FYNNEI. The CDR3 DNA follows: TGTGCCAGCACCGAGGGGGAATATGATGAAAAACTGTTTTTT. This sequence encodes CASTEGEYDEKLFF.

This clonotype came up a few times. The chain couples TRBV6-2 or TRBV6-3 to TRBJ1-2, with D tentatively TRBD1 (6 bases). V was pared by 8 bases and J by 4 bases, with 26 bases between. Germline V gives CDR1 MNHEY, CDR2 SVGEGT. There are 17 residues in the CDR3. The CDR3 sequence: CASSNGRGRKLSYGYTF. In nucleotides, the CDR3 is TGTGCCAGCTCAAACGGCAGGGGCAGGAAACTCTCCTATGGCTACACCTTC.

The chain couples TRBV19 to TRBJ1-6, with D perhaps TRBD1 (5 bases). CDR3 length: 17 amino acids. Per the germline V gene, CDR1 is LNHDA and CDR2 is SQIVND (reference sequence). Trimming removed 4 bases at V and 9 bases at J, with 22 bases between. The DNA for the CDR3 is TGTGCCAGTAGTACCCCGGGACTTGTAAGAATTATTTCACCCCTCCACTTT. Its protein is CASSTPGLVRIISPLHF.